This T cell receptor beta chain comes out of a study of cytomegalovirus exposure and HLA in healthy donors. Study results and caveats: Available immune exposure information covered CMV serostatus only.

Primers for the PCR totalled 60 Vbeta and 13 Jbeta. Using immunoSEQ multiplex PCR, the repertoire was profiled, and TCRdb retains in-frame clones only, with some absent. Among roughly 98,000 clones, 65% to 75% were seen once, and the ten largest hold around 14%. With respect to this clone: Its antigen is undetermined.

Sequencing was carried out using PBMCs. The receptor was derived from a woman in her 70s in good health and CMV-seropositive.

The CDR3 loop is CASSFGRNTDTQYF. The CDR3 DNA reads TGTGCCAGCAGCTTCGGTAGAAACACAGATACGCAGTATTTT. The rearrangement joins TRBV7-9 to TRBJ2-3; D unresolved. V was cut by 3 bases and J by 2 bases, with 9 bases left in between. Germline V gene sequence: CDR1 SEHNR, CDR2 FQNEAQ (reference sequence). The CDR3 contains 14 residues.